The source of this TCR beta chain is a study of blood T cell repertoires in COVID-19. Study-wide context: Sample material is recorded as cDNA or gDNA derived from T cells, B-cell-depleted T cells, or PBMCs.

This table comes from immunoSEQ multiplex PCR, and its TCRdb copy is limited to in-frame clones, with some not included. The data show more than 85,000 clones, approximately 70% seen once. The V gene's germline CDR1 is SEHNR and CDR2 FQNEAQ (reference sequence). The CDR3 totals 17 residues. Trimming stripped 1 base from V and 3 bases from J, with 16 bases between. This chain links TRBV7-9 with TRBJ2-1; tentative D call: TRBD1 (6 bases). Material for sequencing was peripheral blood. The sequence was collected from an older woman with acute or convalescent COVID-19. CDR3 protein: CASSLDGAQGIYNEQFF. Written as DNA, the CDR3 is TGTGCCAGCAGCTTAGACGGGGCCCAGGGGATCTACAATGAGCAGTTCTTC.